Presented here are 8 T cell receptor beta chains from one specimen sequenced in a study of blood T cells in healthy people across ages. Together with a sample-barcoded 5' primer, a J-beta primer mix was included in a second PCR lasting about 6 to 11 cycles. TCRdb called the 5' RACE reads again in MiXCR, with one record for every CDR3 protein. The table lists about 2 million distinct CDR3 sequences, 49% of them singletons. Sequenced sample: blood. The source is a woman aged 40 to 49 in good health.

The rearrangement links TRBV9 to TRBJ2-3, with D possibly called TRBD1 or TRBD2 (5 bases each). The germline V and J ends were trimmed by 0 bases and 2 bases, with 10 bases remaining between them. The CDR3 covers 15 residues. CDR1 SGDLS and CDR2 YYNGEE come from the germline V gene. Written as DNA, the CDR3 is TGTGCCAGCAGCGTAGGTGGGGGATACACAGATACGCAGTATTTT. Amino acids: CASSVGGGYTDTQYF. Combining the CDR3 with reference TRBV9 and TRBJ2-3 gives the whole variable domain DSGVTQTPKHLITATGQRVTLRCSPRSGDLSVYWYQQSLDQGLQFLIQYYNGEERAKGNILERFSAQQFPDLHSELNLSSLELGDSALYFCASSVGGGYTDTQYFGPGTRLTVL.

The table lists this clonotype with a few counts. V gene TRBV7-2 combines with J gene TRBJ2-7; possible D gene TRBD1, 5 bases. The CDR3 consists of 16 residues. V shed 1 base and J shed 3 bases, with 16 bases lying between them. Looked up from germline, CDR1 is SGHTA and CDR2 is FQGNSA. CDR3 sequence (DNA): TGTGCCAGCAGCTTAGACACAGGTTCCCTCGGCTACGAGCAGTACTTC. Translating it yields CASSLDTGSLGYEQYF.

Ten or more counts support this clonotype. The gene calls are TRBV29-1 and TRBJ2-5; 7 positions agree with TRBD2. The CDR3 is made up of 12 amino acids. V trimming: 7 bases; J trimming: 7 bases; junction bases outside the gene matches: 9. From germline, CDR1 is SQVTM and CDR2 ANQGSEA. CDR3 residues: CSAGTASGTQYF. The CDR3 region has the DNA TGCAGCGCCGGGACGGCTAGCGGGACCCAGTACTTC.

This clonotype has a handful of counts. CDR3 sequence reads: CASSLDNGGNQPQHF. In DNA, the CDR3 is TGCGCCAGCAGCTTGGATAACGGAGGCAATCAGCCCCAGCATTTT. This chain links TRBV5-1 with TRBJ1-5; D is undetermined. Germline V gene sequence: CDR1 SGHRS, CDR2 YFSETQ. The CDR3 covers 15 residues. With 0 bases removed from V and 2 bases from J, the gap between germline ends came to 9 bases.

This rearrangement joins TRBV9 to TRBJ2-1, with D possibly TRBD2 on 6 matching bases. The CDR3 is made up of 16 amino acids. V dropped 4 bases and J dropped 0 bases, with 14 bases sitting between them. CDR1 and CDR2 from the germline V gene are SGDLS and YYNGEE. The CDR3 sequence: CASSPRDSSSYNEQFF. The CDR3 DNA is TGTGCCAGCAGCCCCCGGGACTCGAGCTCCTACAATGAGCAGTTCTTC.

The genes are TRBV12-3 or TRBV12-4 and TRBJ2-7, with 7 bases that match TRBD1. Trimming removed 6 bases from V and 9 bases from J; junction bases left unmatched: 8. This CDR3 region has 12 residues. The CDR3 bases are TGTGCCAGCAGCTTCGACCGGGACAGGCAGTACTTC. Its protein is CASSFDRDRQYF.

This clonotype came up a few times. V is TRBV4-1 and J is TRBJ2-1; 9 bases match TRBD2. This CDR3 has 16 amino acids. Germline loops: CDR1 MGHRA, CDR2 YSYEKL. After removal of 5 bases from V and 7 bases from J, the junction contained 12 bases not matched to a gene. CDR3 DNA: TGCGCCAGCAGCACCCAAGCGGGGGGCCCCGTAAATGAGCAGTTCTTC. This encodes CASSTQAGGPVNEQFF.

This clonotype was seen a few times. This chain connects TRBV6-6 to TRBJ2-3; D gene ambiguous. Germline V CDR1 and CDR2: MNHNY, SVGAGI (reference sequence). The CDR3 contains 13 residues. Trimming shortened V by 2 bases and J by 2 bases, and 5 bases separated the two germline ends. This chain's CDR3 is CASSYLDTDTQYF. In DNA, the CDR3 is TGTGCCAGCAGTTACCTTGACACAGATACGCAGTATTTT.